The clone carrying this T cell receptor (beta chain) was counted ten times or more. What it recognizes is unknown. The CDR3 is made up of 17 amino acids. The germline V and J ends were trimmed by 4 bases and 7 bases, with 21 bases remaining between them. Germline lookup yields CDR1 SGHKS and CDR2 YYEKEE (reference sequence). TCRdb re-called the 5' RACE reads with MiXCR, one entry per CDR3 protein. The sample includes roughly 450,000 distinct CDR3 sequences, over 15% seen only once; the top ten take roughly 12%. The data originate from a study of T-cell memory formation after mild COVID-19. As for the study in general: In these data, TCR clusters were largely donor specific. Study-wide points: Contracting CD4+ clones sat mainly in CM and EM; CD8+ in EMRA. Certain responding clones were present in pre-infection memory, suggesting participation of cross-reactive memory. There was a balanced CD4/CD8 profile in clones contracting day 15 to 85, and later expanders leaned CD4+.

The TCR was taken from an adult woman who had mild COVID-19 (a few samples of this study predate the infection). Cell type and time point are not known. The chain combines TRBV5-5 with TRBJ1-6; D not resolved. The sequenced sample was PBMCs or a T cell subset sorted from them (not recorded which). The CDR3 DNA follows: TGTGCCAGCAGCCCGCTTACGCTGACGGATGGGAATTCACCCCTCCACTTT. Amino acid sequence: CASSPLTLTDGNSPLHF. The full variable domain, in which reference TRBV5-5 and TRBJ1-6 provide the parts outside the CDR3, is DAGVTQSPTHLIKTRGQQVTLRCSPISGHKSVSWYQQVLGQGPQFIFQYYEKEERGRGNFPDRFSARQFPNYSSELNVNALLLGDSALYLCASSPLTLTDGNSPLHFGNGTRLTVT.